This T cell receptor beta chain was captured by sequencing in a study of cytomegalovirus exposure and HLA in healthy donors. The overall study: Earlier findings included 100 million to 130 million unique TCR beta sequences obtained from about 180 million T cells.

CDR3 length: 13 amino acids. With 5 bases removed from V and 5 bases from J, the gap between germline ends came to 12 bases. Germline loops: CDR1 MNHNY, CDR2 SVGAGI (reference sequence). 13 Jbeta primers and 60 Vbeta primers were used for the PCR. Profiling relied on immunoSEQ multiplex PCR, and the TCRdb table lists in-frame clones only, not all of them. The data hold 130,000 to 150,000 clones, with approximately 80% observed a single time. Study-wide results and limits: In a later analysis, at a false discovery rate of 0.05, approximately 16,000 TCR beta sequences matched HLA alleles. TCR beta V- and J-gene trimming, according to a later analysis, was linked to a missense DCLRE1C variant.

This clone has a single count. Its antigen is currently unknown. This sequence joins TRBV6-6 and TRBJ2-5; D remains unclear. Sample: PBMCs. This sequence originates from a female donor in good health and CMV-seronegative. CDR3 in DNA: TGTGCCAGCAGTCTAGTGCTTCCGGAGACCCAGTACTTC. Residues: CASSLVLPETQYF.